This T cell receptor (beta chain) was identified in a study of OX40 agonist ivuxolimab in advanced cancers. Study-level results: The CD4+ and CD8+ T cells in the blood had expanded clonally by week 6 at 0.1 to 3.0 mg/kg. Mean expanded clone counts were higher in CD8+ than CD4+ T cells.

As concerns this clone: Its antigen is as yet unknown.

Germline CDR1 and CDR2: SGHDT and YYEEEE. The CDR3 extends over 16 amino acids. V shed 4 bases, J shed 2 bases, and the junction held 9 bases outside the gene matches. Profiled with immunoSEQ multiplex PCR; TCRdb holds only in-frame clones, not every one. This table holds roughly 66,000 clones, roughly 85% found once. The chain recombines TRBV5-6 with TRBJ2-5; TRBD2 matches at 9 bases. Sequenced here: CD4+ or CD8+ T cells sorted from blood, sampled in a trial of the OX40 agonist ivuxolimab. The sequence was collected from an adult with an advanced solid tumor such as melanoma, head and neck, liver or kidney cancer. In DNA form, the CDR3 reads TGTGCCAGCAGCGTAGGGGCGGGAGGGAGACAAGAGACCCAGTACTTC. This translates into CASSVGAGGRQETQYF.